The T cell receptor beta chain under discussion was sequenced for a study of blood T cell repertoires in COVID-19. The CDR3 spans 15 residues. The V end lost 6 bases, the J end lost 8 bases, and 19 bases lay between the germline ends. Germline V gene data show CDR1 as MNHEY and CDR2 as SVGAGI. The method was immunoSEQ multiplex PCR; TCRdb's version includes in-frame clones alone and lacks a portion of them. The sample has around 300,000 clones; 65% to 85% are singletons. V gene TRBV6-5 combines with J gene TRBJ2-2, with D maybe TRBD1 (5 bases). The clonotype was recovered from a young man with active or convalescent COVID-19. Sequencing was performed on peripheral blood. In DNA form, the CDR3 reads TGTGCCAGCAGCCTGACAGACCGGGCATATGGGGAGCTGTTTTTT. Encoded protein: CASSLTDRAYGELFF.